This section outlines one T cell receptor (beta chain) sequence together with its context. The antigen remains undetermined. This PCR relied on a set of 60 Vbeta primers and 13 Jbeta primers. Profiled with immunoSEQ multiplex PCR; TCRdb holds only in-frame clones, not every one. Altogether tens of thousands of clones are present, around 80% being singletons, with the ten largest covering roughly 51%. This sample stems from a study of cytomegalovirus exposure and HLA in healthy donors. Findings and caveats of the study: In vitro checks showed that a few CMV-associated chains really do target CMV antigens.

This CDR3 has 16 amino acids. V was cut by 5 bases and J by 3 bases, with 20 bases left in between. The germline V gene encodes CDR1 MGHRA and CDR2 YSYEKL. V is TRBV4-1 and J is TRBJ2-7; D gene ambiguous. This sequence originates from a man in his fifties or sixties in good health and CMV-seropositive. Sequenced: PBMCs. Here the CDR3 DNA reads TGCGCCAGCAGCACAGACGCAGGAAACGGCTACTACGAGCAGTACTTC. It encodes CASSTDAGNGYYEQYF.